One sample yielded the 15 T cell receptor beta chains listed below, sequenced in a study of cytomegalovirus exposure and HLA in healthy donors. The repertoire was sequenced with immunoSEQ multiplex PCR; TCRdb's copy has only in-frame clones and lacks some. The table lists around 400,000 clones, 86% of them singletons, with approximately 0.86% in the top ten. The sequenced sample consisted of PBMCs. The receptors stem from a young woman in good health and CMV-seronegative.

This rearrangement joins TRBV30 to TRBJ1-6; D gene unclear. This CDR3 has 13 amino acids. Germline CDR1 is GTSNPN and CDR2 is SVGIG (reference sequence). V shed 0 bases and J shed 7 bases, with 7 bases lying between them. The CDR3 DNA sequence: TGTGCCTGGAGTGTATCCCAGAATTCACCCCTCCACTTT. Translating gives CAWSVSQNSPLHF. Using reference TRBV30 and TRBJ1-6 for the parts outside the CDR3, the full variable domain is SQTIHQWPATLVQPVGSPLSLECTVEGTSNPNLYWYRQAAGRGLQLLFYSVGIGQISSEVPQNLSASRPQDRQFILSSKKLLLSDSGFYLCAWSVSQNSPLHFGNGTRLTVT.

The chain links TRBV5-4 to TRBJ1-5; 9 nucleotides line up with TRBD1. Trimming removed 4 bases from V and 6 bases from J; junction bases left unmatched: 2. Germline assignment: CDR1 SGHNT and CDR2 YYREEE (reference sequence). The CDR3 loop spans 13 amino acids. The CDR3 DNA sequence: TGTGCCAGCAGCCCGGACAGGGGTCAGCCCCAGCATTTT. Its protein product is CASSPDRGQPQHF.

V gene TRBV5-1 combines with J gene TRBJ2-6; 11 bases agree with TRBD1. From germline, CDR1 is SGHRS and CDR2 YFSETQ. Losses at the gene ends were 5 bases for V and 12 bases for J; bases not matched to a gene: 7. The CDR3 extends over 14 amino acids. The CDR3 DNA sequence: TGCGCCAGCAGTGGGACAGGGGGTTTGTCCGTCCTGACTTTC. Amino acid sequence: CASSGTGGLSVLTF.

V and J are TRBV2 and TRBJ2-7, with 8 bases that match TRBD2. From germline, CDR1 is SNHLY and CDR2 FYNNEI. The CDR3 runs to 18 residues. The V gene end was trimmed by 2 bases and the J gene end by 3 bases; junction bases not matched to a gene: 15. CDR3 in amino acids: CASSEPWPGGSLDYEQYF. The CDR3 DNA follows: TGTGCCAGCAGTGAACCCTGGCCGGGAGGGTCCCTAGACTACGAGCAGTACTTC.

The chain is built from TRBV15 and TRBJ2-6, with unresolved D. Trimming removed 1 base from V and 1 base from J, with 5 bases in between. The CDR3 covers 15 residues. The germline V gene has CDR1 LNHNV and CDR2 YYDKDF (reference sequence). CDR3 sequence reads: CATSRGGSGANVLTF. The CDR3 coding sequence is TGTGCCACCAGCAGAGGCGGATCTGGGGCCAACGTCCTGACTTTC.

For the CDR3, the DNA is TGCCTCCCGGGCAAGGGGTACAGGGGGAACTACGAGCAGTACTTC. The encoded protein is CLPGKGYRGNYEQYF. The rearrangement joins TRBV10-2 to TRBJ2-7, with 8 nucleotides matching TRBD1. This CDR3 comprises 15 residues. Germline V lookup: CDR1 WSHSY, CDR2 SAAADI.

The chain joins TRBV7-7 to TRBJ2-2; D might be TRBD2 (6 bases). The V end was cut by 1 base, the J end by 4 bases, with 10 bases between. CDR1 and CDR2 (germline): SSHAT, FNYEAQ (reference sequence). CDR3 length equals 15 residues. CDR3 in amino acids: CASSLGREGTGELFF. The CDR3 nucleotides read TGTGCCAGCAGCTTAGGGCGGGAAGGCACCGGGGAGCTGTTTTTT. Using reference TRBV7-7 and TRBJ2-2 for the parts outside the CDR3, the full variable domain is GAGVSQSPRYKVTKRGQDVTLRCDPISSHATLYWYQQALGQGPEFLTYFNYEAQPDKSGLPSDRFSAERPEGSISTLTIQRTEQRDSAMYRCASSLGREGTGELFFGEGSRLTVL.

J is TRBJ2-3 and V is TRBV2; 7 nucleotides align to TRBD1. V shed 8 bases, J shed 1 base, and the junction held 9 bases outside the gene matches. This CDR3 contains 15 residues. CDR1 and CDR2 (germline): SNHLY, FYNNEI. The CDR3 sequence is CASRLQGLGTDTQYF. The CDR3 region has the DNA TGTGCCAGCCGTTTACAGGGGCTAGGCACAGATACGCAGTATTTT.

This chain connects TRBV28 to TRBJ1-6, with 9 bases aligning to TRBD1. V was clipped by 2 bases and J by 1 base; unmatched bases: 3. The CDR3 is 17 residues long. Germline CDR1 MDHEN, CDR2 SYDVKM. CDR3 DNA sequence: TGTGCCAGCAGTTTAGCTGACAGGGGGTCCTATAATTCACCCCTCCACTTT. Its protein is CASSLADRGSYNSPLHF.

There are a few counts of this clone. The chain employs TRBV7-9 and TRBJ1-2; 7 bases are a match to TRBD1. Per germline, CDR1 SEHNR and CDR2 FQNEAQ (reference sequence). The CDR3 sequence is 13 residues long. After removal of 4 bases from V and 5 bases from J, the junction contained 4 bases not matched to a gene. The CDR3 bases are TGTGCCAGCAGCTCTCCAGGGGGATATGGCTACACCTTC. This sequence encodes CASSSPGGYGYTF. Full variable domain (outside the CDR3, taken from reference TRBV7-9 and TRBJ1-2): DTGVSQNPRHKITKRGQNVTFRCDPISEHNRLYWYRQTLGQGPEFLTYFQNEAQLEKSRLLSDRFSAERPKGSFSTLEIQRTEQGDSAMYLCASSSPGGYGYTFGSGTRLTVV.

This chain's CDR3 is CSAQVKYEGTEAFF. The CDR3 DNA sequence: TGCAGCGCCCAGGTTAAGTATGAGGGCACTGAAGCTTTCTTT. The rearrangement links TRBV29-1 to TRBJ1-1, with D hard to call. The CDR3 is made up of 14 amino acids. CDR1 and CDR2 (germline): SQVTM, ANQGSEA. V was clipped by 7 bases and J by 4 bases, with 19 bases between them.

V gene TRBV28 combines with J gene TRBJ2-7, with 8 positions matching TRBD2. V dropped 8 bases and J dropped 0; count of bases not matched to a gene: 6. CDR3 size: 14 residues. CDR1 and CDR2 (germline): MDHEN, SYDVKM. The CDR3 sequence: CASVGGVLSYEQYF. The CDR3 coding sequence is TGTGCCAGCGTCGGGGGGGTCCTCTCCTACGAGCAGTACTTC. The full variable domain, in which reference TRBV28 and TRBJ2-7 provide the parts outside the CDR3, is DVKVTQSSRYLVKRTGEKVFLECVQDMDHENMFWYRQDPGLGLRLIYFSYDVKMKEKGDIPEGYSVSREKKERFSLILESASTNQTSMYLCASVGGVLSYEQYFGPGTRLTVT.

In this sample, this clone turned up a few times. This chain joins TRBV29-1 and TRBJ1-1, with D uncertain. The V and J ends lost 7 bases and 3 bases respectively, with 9 bases between them. The CDR3 covers 11 residues. Per the germline V gene, CDR1 is SQVTM and CDR2 is ANQGSEA. CDR3 sequence: CSGRGYTEAFF. The CDR3 coding sequence is TGCAGCGGCCGCGGTTACACTGAAGCTTTCTTT.

This clone was observed a handful of times. V is TRBV11-1 and J is TRBJ1-5; tentative D call: TRBD1 (5 bases). The germline V gene has CDR1 SGHAT and CDR2 FQDESV (reference sequence). V was trimmed by 1 base and J by 6 bases, leaving 10 bases between them. The CDR3 runs 14 residues. In DNA form, the CDR3 reads TGTGCCAGCAGCTTAGGTCCCCAGGGTCAGCCCCAGCATTTT. Translation: CASSLGPQGQPQHF.

V is TRBV2 and J is TRBJ1-1; D is unresolved. This CDR3 spans 16 amino acids. CDR1 is SNHLY and CDR2 is FYNNEI in the germline V gene. The V end was cut by 2 bases, the J end by 0 bases, with 13 bases between. As DNA, the CDR3 is TGTGCCAGCAGTGAATTTGGGCCCGATTTGAACACTGAAGCTTTCTTT. It yields the protein CASSEFGPDLNTEAFF.